The source of this T cell receptor beta chain is a study of T cells in Graves' hyperthyroidism and ophthalmopathy. Germline CDR1 is MDHEN and CDR2 is SYDVKM. This CDR3 has 14 amino acids. The ends lost 1 base at V and 6 bases at J; junction bases unmatched: 5. There are many counts of this clonotype. No antigen is known for it. General study points: Peripheral blood also featured most of the thyroid clonotypes expanded above 0.001.

Amplified TCR beta CDR3 regions derived from RNA transcripts. Initially, a first-round RT-PCR of the TCR CDR3 employed the HTBI primer set. TCRdb processed the multiplex PCR reads anew with MiXCR; each CDR3 protein has one entry. The table has approximately 370,000 distinct CDR3 sequences, 17% seen once. The sample taken for sequencing was blood. This clonotype was obtained from a woman under 40 with Graves' hyperthyroidism that later progressed to Graves' ophthalmopathy. The rearrangement uses TRBV28 and TRBJ1-1; 7 nucleotides align to TRBD1. CDR3 amino acids: CASSLSEQGSEAFF. CDR3 bases: TGTGCCAGCAGTTTATCCGAACAGGGGTCTGAAGCTTTCTTT.